This entry concerns a single T cell receptor (beta chain). What it binds is unknown. Indicated time point: healthy volunteer bleed at 6 weeks. Unseparated into fractions, whole blood served as the source from which total RNA was extracted. CDR1 is SGHNT and CDR2 is YYREEE in the germline V gene (reference sequence). V lost 6 bases to trimming and J lost 11 bases, with 18 bases between them. The CDR3 covers 13 residues. This specimen comes from a study of human T cells and chemical hapten exposure. Findings and caveats of the study: DPC sensitization left the count of TCRs above 1 in 1000 unchanged.

The study's library attached unique molecular identifiers to single cDNA molecules. Authors' data handling: A typical sample had around 90,000 TCRs, with about 23,224 to 750,000 overall. In TCRdb, the RACE reads were re-called with MiXCR into one record per CDR3 protein. The V and J calls here are based on TCRdb, not the publication. The sample has under 90,000 distinct CDR3 sequences, approximately 8% seen once; the top ten hold over 1.5%. The gene calls are TRBV5-4 and TRBJ2-1; D is ambiguous. The sample consisted of whole blood. The source is a male donor in good health. Some clones in this sample may be carry-over from other donors' samples. CDR3 loop: CASTPRGLPQQFF. The CDR3 DNA is TGTGCCAGCACGCCACGTGGCCTACCACAGCAGTTCTTC.